One sample yielded the 15 T cell receptor beta chains listed below, sequenced in a study of blood T cell repertoires in COVID-19. The table came from immunoSEQ multiplex PCR; TCRdb's copy has only in-frame clones and leaves some out. The sample shows 55,000 to 60,000 clones, around 85% of them seen only once. The sample taken for sequencing was peripheral blood. The receptors originated from a man between 35 and 55 years old with active COVID-19.

The chain carries TRBV19 and TRBJ2-5, with 11 bases that match TRBD2. Germline-derived CDR1 and CDR2 are LNHDA and SQIVND (reference sequence). The CDR3 covers 14 residues. V lost 4 bases to trimming and J lost 7 bases; unmatched junction nucleotides: 5. This CDR3 is CASSKGLADRTQYF. As DNA, the CDR3 is TGTGCCAGTAGTAAGGGACTAGCGGACCGGACCCAGTACTTC.

The chain joins TRBV29-1 to TRBJ2-7; 7 bases are a match to TRBD1. Per germline, CDR1 SQVTM and CDR2 ANQGSEA. The V and J ends lost 4 bases and 4 bases, in that order; junction bases with no gene match: 4. The CDR3 has 12 residues. CDR3 DNA sequence: TGCAGCGTTGGGGACAGTATTTACGAGCAGTACTTC. The encoded protein is CSVGDSIYEQYF.

The CDR3 region is CATSQTSGRDLRKSEQFF. The CDR3 DNA is TGTGCCACCAGTCAGACTAGCGGGAGAGACCTCCGAAAGAGTGAGCAGTTCTTC. The gene calls are TRBV24-1 and TRBJ2-1; 12 bases fit TRBD2. V trimming: 6 bases; J trimming: 9 bases; junction bases outside the gene matches: 17. The germline V gene encodes CDR1 KGHDR and CDR2 SFDVKD. The CDR3 contains 18 residues.

CDR3 amino acids: CASSPGLAVYNEQFF. For the CDR3, the DNA is TGTGCCAGCAGCCCCGGACTAGCGGTCTACAATGAGCAGTTCTTC. The J gene is TRBJ2-1, the V gene TRBV6-5; 10 nucleotides agree with TRBD2. CDR3 length equals 15 residues. The germline V gene has CDR1 MNHEY and CDR2 SVGAGI. With V trimmed by 6 bases and J by 3 bases, 5 bases remained unmatched.

DNA of the CDR3: TGTGCCAGCTCACGACCTTCCGCGGGACAGGGCGACTCTAACTATGGCTACACCTTC. Its translation is CASSRPSAGQGDSNYGYTF. This chain connects TRBV18 to TRBJ1-2; TRBD1 agrees at 9 bases. The CDR3 length is 19 residues. With V trimmed by 4 bases and J by 0 bases, 15 bases remained unmatched. Germline assignment: CDR1 KGHSH and CDR2 LQKENI.

V gene TRBV11-2 combines with J gene TRBJ1-4; weak D call: TRBD1 (5 bases). Germline-derived CDR1 and CDR2 are SGHAT and FQNNGV. The CDR3 consists of 17 residues. V was clipped by 5 bases and J by 0 bases, with 16 bases between them. The CDR3 is CASSPTTAYATNEKLFF. CDR3 DNA: TGTGCCAGCAGCCCCACGACAGCCTATGCAACTAATGAAAAACTGTTTTTT. Full variable domain (outside the CDR3, taken from reference TRBV11-2 and TRBJ1-4): EAGVAQSPRYKIIEKRQSVAFWCNPISGHATLYWYQQILGQGPKLLIQFQNNGVVDDSQLPKDRFSAERLKGVDSTLKIQPAKLEDSAVYLCASSPTTAYATNEKLFFGSGTQLSVL.

This clone was picked up one time. The chain joins TRBV29-1 to TRBJ1-4; D possibly corresponds to TRBD1 (6 bases). Germline V gene data show CDR1 as SQVTM and CDR2 as ANQGSEA. Trimming removed 3 bases at V and 7 bases at J, with 12 bases between. The CDR3 runs to 13 residues. CDR3 sequence (DNA): TGCAGCGTTGACAGTCCCAGGGGTGAAAAACTGTTTTTT. This translates into CSVDSPRGEKLFF.

The chain employs TRBV11-1 and TRBJ1-2; TRBD1 matches at 8 bases. Germline V gives CDR1 SGHAT, CDR2 FQDESV (reference sequence). CDR3 length: 15 residues. V lost 5 bases, J lost 8 bases, and 13 bases stayed unmatched. In nucleotides, the CDR3 is TGTGCCAGCAGCCGAAATAATCAGGGGGCTCGGGGCTACACCTTC. Protein product: CASSRNNQGARGYTF.

This chain's CDR3 is CASSPPGGPSYEQYF. The CDR3 DNA is TGTGCCAGCTCACCCCCGGGAGGGCCCTCCTACGAGCAGTACTTC. The chain employs TRBV18 and TRBJ2-7; 8 nucleotides line up with TRBD2. The CDR3 runs to 15 residues. The germline V gene encodes CDR1 KGHSH and CDR2 LQKENI. The V segment lost 3 bases and the J segment 0 bases; nucleotides outside the gene matches: 4.

The chain has TRBV2 and TRBJ2-7, with 11 bases that match TRBD2. CDR1 is SNHLY, CDR2 FYNNEI, per germline. V dropped 6 bases and J dropped 2; count of bases not matched to a gene: 6. This CDR3 has 15 amino acids. For the CDR3, the DNA is TGTGCCAGCAGGACCCGACTAGCGGGGACCTACGAGCAGTACTTC. It specifies CASRTRLAGTYEQYF.

The chain combines TRBV28 with TRBJ1-1; no clear D gene. Germline V gives CDR1 MDHEN, CDR2 SYDVKM. V dropped 5 bases and J dropped 10 bases, with 17 bases sitting between them. The CDR3 totals 13 residues. CDR3 sequence reads: CASSAPSPIRAFF. The CDR3 region has the DNA TGTGCCAGCAGTGCCCCCTCCCCCATTAGAGCTTTCTTT.

The rearrangement joins TRBV19 to TRBJ2-5; 8 bases line up with TRBD1. Germline CDR1 is LNHDA and CDR2 is SQIVND (reference sequence). This CDR3 comprises 14 residues. V was pared by 5 bases and J by 6 bases, with 8 bases of the junction left unmatched. This CDR3 reads CASSQGTGTKTQYF. In nucleotides, the CDR3 is TGTGCCAGTAGTCAGGGGACAGGCACGAAGACCCAGTACTTC. The full variable domain, completed using reference TRBV19 and TRBJ2-5, is DGGITQSPKYLFRKEGQNVTLSCEQNLNHDAMYWYRQDPGQGLRLIYYSQIVNDFQKGDIAEGYSVSREKKESFPLTVTSAQKNPTAFYLCASSQGTGTKTQYFGPGTRLLVL.

This clone appeared once. This rearrangement joins TRBV5-6 to TRBJ2-7, with D unresolved. This CDR3 region has 13 residues. V was shortened by 0 bases and J by 0 bases, with 4 bases between the two germline ends. Germline V CDR1 and CDR2: SGHDT, YYEEEE. CDR3 protein: CASSLGSSYEQYF. CDR3 nucleotide sequence: TGTGCCAGCAGCTTGGGTAGCTCCTACGAGCAGTACTTC.

The chain employs TRBV6-1 and TRBJ1-6; D remains unclear. This CDR3 contains 17 residues. CDR1 MNHNS and CDR2 SASEGT come from the germline V gene. The germline V and J ends were trimmed by 2 bases and 0 bases, with 11 bases remaining between them. For the CDR3, the DNA is TGTGCCAGCAGTGAAACCGGTATAAGCTCCTATAATTCACCCCTCCACTTT. Protein sequence: CASSETGISSYNSPLHF.

V is TRBV6-5 and J is TRBJ2-1, with 14 bases matching TRBD2. The V and J ends lost 2 bases and 9 bases, in that order; junction bases with no gene match: 3. The CDR3 extends over 15 amino acids. Per the germline V gene, CDR1 is MNHEY and CDR2 is SVGAGI. CDR3 protein: CASSYGTSGRGEQFF. The CDR3 region has the DNA TGTGCCAGCAGTTACGGGACTAGCGGGAGAGGTGAGCAGTTCTTC.